The 4 T cell receptor beta chains presented below share a single source sample, sequenced in a study of blood T cells in healthy people across ages. Combining a sample-barcoded 5' primer with a J-beta primer mix, a second PCR ran for about 7 to 11 cycles. TCRdb re-analysed the 5' RACE reads in MiXCR, keeping a single row per CDR3 protein. Of 730,000 or so distinct CDR3 sequences in the sample, around 46% were seen once. The sample taken for sequencing was blood. These receptors were collected from a woman aged 55-69 years in good health.

This clonotype was recorded only once. This chain connects TRBV7-2 to TRBJ1-1; perhaps TRBD1 as D (6 bases). CDR1 is SGHTA, CDR2 FQGNSA, per germline. The CDR3 is 15 residues long. Trimming left V 5 bases short and J 0 bases short, with 13 bases between. The CDR3 DNA follows: TGTGCCAGCAGCGAAAGGCAGGGGATGAACACTGAAGCTTTCTTT. Residues: CASSERQGMNTEAFF.

This rearrangement joins TRBV6-5 to TRBJ1-6, with a possible D match to TRBD1 (5 bases). Germline loops: CDR1 MNHEY, CDR2 SVGAGI. The CDR3 sequence is 13 residues long. V lost 0 bases and J lost 14, with 11 bases in between. Here the CDR3 reads CASSYSGPEALHF. The CDR3, as DNA: TGTGCCAGCAGTTACTCGGGACCCGAGGCCCTCCACTTT.

This clonotype was detected many times. V usage is TRBV12-3 or TRBV12-4 and J usage is TRBJ2-5, with TRBD1 identical over 8 bases. V shed 3 bases, J shed 3 bases, and the junction held 12 bases outside the gene matches. The CDR3 sequence is 17 residues long. The CDR3 sequence: CASSFSGQGLGKETQYF. In DNA form, the CDR3 reads TGTGCCAGCAGTTTTTCCGGACAGGGTCTGGGGAAAGAGACCCAGTACTTC.

The CDR3: CASSFTGVAAGEQYF. CDR3 DNA sequence: TGTGCCAGCAGTTTCACGGGAGTCGCGGCTGGCGAGCAGTACTTC. The chain links TRBV27 to TRBJ2-5; possible D gene TRBD2, 6 bases. The J call may be incorrect, as the DNA end agrees better with TRBJ2-7. The CDR3 totals 15 residues. Germline V gives CDR1 MNHEY, CDR2 SMNVEV (reference sequence).